The 24 T cell receptor beta chains below all came from one sample that was sequenced in a study of spatial heterogeneity in lung cancer. General study results and limits: The study found that expanded intratumoral alpha and beta TCR counts tracked tumor mutation counts.

Time point described: sample taken at primary tumor resection. MiXCR was run by TCRdb on the 5' RACE reads, yielding one entry per CDR3 protein. This table holds about 20,000 distinct CDR3 sequences, less than 20% found once. Their recognized antigens are unknown. This specimen consisted of lung tumor tissue, obtained at surgery. The receptors shown here come from a female donor with early-stage non-small cell lung cancer.

This clonotype has a handful of counts. V and J are TRBV29-1 and TRBJ2-1; unclear D gene. V lost 6 bases and J 8 bases, leaving 17 bases between the germline ends. Germline V gene data show CDR1 as SQVTM and CDR2 as ANQGSEA. This CDR3 region has 13 residues. CDR3 amino acids: CSVNLGPPDEQFF. The CDR3 DNA sequence: TGCAGCGTCAACCTAGGGCCTCCCGATGAGCAGTTCTTC.

This clonotype was seen at least ten times. This chain links TRBV29-1 with TRBJ2-4; perhaps TRBD2 as D (6 bases). Germline lookup yields CDR1 SQVTM and CDR2 ANQGSEA. Trimming left V 2 bases short and J 3 bases short, with 8 bases between. This CDR3 region has 13 residues. CDR3 loop: CSVEPGGKNIQYF. The CDR3 DNA reads as TGCAGCGTTGAACCCGGGGGCAAAAACATTCAGTACTTC.

As concerns this clonotype: At one of its ends the junction is not consistent with the germline gene, which may arise from a read error. The rearrangement joins TRBV29-1 to TRBJ2-7; D might be TRBD1 or TRBD2, each matching 5 bases. Germline V CDR1 and CDR2: SQVTM, ANQGSEA. The CDR3 totals 15 residues. This CDR3 is CGVEGSSGGPYEQYF. Here the CDR3 DNA reads TGCGGCGTTGAGGGTTCCTCTGGGGGACCCTACGAGCAGTACTTC.

This clonotype showed up just once. The V call is TRBV29-1, the J call TRBJ2-3, with a possible D match to TRBD1 (6 bases). The V and J ends lost 7 bases and 6 bases respectively, with 11 bases between them. The germline gives CDR1 SQVTM, CDR2 ANQGSEA. The CDR3 runs to 11 residues. This CDR3 reads CSGGQDDTQYF. CDR3 nucleotide sequence: TGCAGCGGGGGACAAGACGATACGCAGTATTTT.

This rearrangement joins TRBV11-3 to TRBJ2-1; 10 positions agree with TRBD2. Losses at the gene ends were 5 bases for V and 6 bases for J; bases not matched to a gene: 4. Germline V gene data show CDR1 as SGHNT and CDR2 as YENEEA. The CDR3 runs 14 residues. The CDR3 DNA reads TGTGCCAGCAGCCCACTAGCGGGGAGCAATGAGCAGTTCTTC. It specifies CASSPLAGSNEQFF.

This clonotype was detected only a few times. This chain's CDR3 is CASSDTGTGVEQYF. The CDR3 nucleotides read TGTGCCAGCAGCGATACCGGGACAGGGGTCGAGCAGTACTTC. The rearrangement links TRBV28 to TRBJ2-7; 10 bases are shared with TRBD1. V was clipped by 6 bases and J by 6 bases; unmatched bases: 8. Germline assignment: CDR1 MDHEN and CDR2 SYDVKM. The CDR3 sequence is 14 residues long.

Many counts were recorded for this clonotype. V usage is TRBV3-1 and J usage is TRBJ2-6; 7 nucleotides match TRBD2. The CDR3 has 16 amino acids. The germline CDR1 and CDR2 sequences are LGHDT and YNNKEL (reference sequence). The ends lost 4 bases at V and 4 bases at J; junction bases unmatched: 7. DNA of the CDR3: TGTGCCAGCAGCCCTCTAGCGGCTGCGGGGGCCAACGTCCTGACTTTC. Amino acid sequence: CASSPLAAAGANVLTF.

The sample holds many counts of this clonotype. The chain couples TRBV6-2 or TRBV6-3 to TRBJ2-3, with 11 bases identical to TRBD2. V shed 2 bases and J 2 bases; nucleotides not matched to a gene: 6. The CDR3 is 17 residues long. Germline V lookup: CDR1 MNHEY, CDR2 SVGEGT. CDR3 DNA sequence: TGTGCCAGCAGTTACCGGGGACTAGCGGTTAACACAGATACGCAGTATTTT. This sequence encodes CASSYRGLAVNTDTQYF.

The chain joins TRBV20-1 to TRBJ2-6, with 11 positions matching TRBD1. With V trimmed by 3 bases and J by 1 base, 8 bases remained unmatched. The CDR3 contains 18 residues. The germline V gene has CDR1 DFQATT and CDR2 SNEGSKA (reference sequence). CDR3 DNA: TGCAGTGCTAGCCTCCCCGGGACAGGGGGTTCTGGGGCCAACGTCCTGACTTTC. Its protein is CSASLPGTGGSGANVLTF.

In this sample, this clonotype turned up a few times. The gene calls are TRBV2 and TRBJ2-3, with 7 nucleotides matching TRBD2. The CDR3 contains 14 residues. Losses at the gene ends were 5 bases for V and 4 bases for J; bases not matched to a gene: 6. CDR1 is SNHLY, CDR2 FYNNEI, per germline. The CDR3 coding sequence is TGTGCCAGCAGTTCTGGACTAGAGGCAGATACGCAGTATTTT. Protein: CASSSGLEADTQYF.

The sample holds a few counts of this clonotype. This sequence joins TRBV9 and TRBJ2-6; D gene unclear. This CDR3 region has 18 residues. The V gene's germline CDR1 is SGDLS and CDR2 YYNGEE. The germline V and J ends were trimmed by 0 bases and 0 bases, with 13 bases remaining between them. CDR3 coding DNA: TGTGCCAGCAGCGTAGGACGGAGTGAGCGCTCTGGGGCCAACGTCCTGACTTTC. It yields the protein CASSVGRSERSGANVLTF. Using reference TRBV9 and TRBJ2-6 for the parts outside the CDR3, the full variable domain is DSGVTQTPKHLITATGQRVTLRCSPRSGDLSVYWYQQSLDQGLQFLIQYYNGEERAKGNILERFSAQQFPDLHSELNLSSLELGDSALYFCASSVGRSERSGANVLTFGAGSRLTVL.

This clonotype has more than one count but fewer than ten. The V and J genes are TRBV25-1 and TRBJ2-1; 9 bases are shared with TRBD2. Per germline, CDR1 MGHDK and CDR2 SYGVNS. V was clipped by 1 base and J by 9 bases; unmatched bases: 10. The CDR3 length is 16 residues. The CDR3 region is CASSESGGRAWSEQFF. CDR3 bases: TGTGCCAGCAGTGAATCGGGCGGGAGGGCCTGGAGTGAGCAGTTCTTC.

CDR3 sequence reads: CSVDLADTQYF. CDR3 DNA sequence: TGCAGCGTTGACTTAGCAGATACGCAGTATTTT. The chain combines TRBV29-1 with TRBJ2-3, with D unresolved. Trimming stripped 3 bases from V and 4 bases from J, with 5 bases between. The CDR3 covers 11 residues. Germline lookup yields CDR1 SQVTM and CDR2 ANQGSEA.

This clonotype was recorded at least ten times. V usage is TRBV7-8 and J usage is TRBJ2-6; D is possibly TRBD1 (7 bases). CDR1 SGHVS and CDR2 FQNEAQ come from the germline V gene. V gave up 2 bases and J gave up 2 bases, with 13 bases separating them. The CDR3 contains 17 residues. CDR3: CASSLRGGGAGANVLTF. CDR3 coding DNA: TGTGCCAGCAGCTTACGAGGAGGGGGCGCTGGGGCCAACGTCCTGACTTTC.

This clonotype was seen repeatedly, ten times or more. This rearrangement joins TRBV7-3 to TRBJ2-3; D is perhaps TRBD1 or TRBD2 (6 bases each). The CDR3 has 15 residues. V was cut by 5 bases and J by 0 bases, with 12 bases left in between. Per germline, CDR1 SGHTA and CDR2 FQGTGA. The CDR3 sequence is CASSAGHFSTDTQYF. The CDR3 DNA reads as TGTGCCAGCAGCGCGGGACATTTCAGCACAGATACGCAGTATTTT.

The chain combines TRBV5-1 with TRBJ2-7; 9 nucleotides match TRBD1. The ends lost 4 bases at V and 6 bases at J; junction bases unmatched: 8. The CDR3 loop spans 14 amino acids. Germline CDR1 and CDR2: SGHRS and YFSETQ. CDR3 loop: CASSKDRGGLEQYF. CDR3 coding DNA: TGCGCCAGCAGCAAGGACAGGGGTGGGCTCGAGCAGTACTTC.

This clonotype was seen a handful of times. J is TRBJ2-6 and V is TRBV20-1; tentatively, D is TRBD1 (6 bases). The CDR3 has 15 residues. CDR1 is DFQATT, CDR2 SNEGSKA, per germline (reference sequence). V lost 6 bases to trimming and J lost 1 base, with 13 bases between them. The CDR3 sequence is CSAVQGLSGANVLTF. The CDR3 region has the DNA TGCAGTGCCGTACAGGGCCTATCTGGGGCCAACGTCCTGACTTTC.

This clonotype has only a few counts. This chain uses TRBV19 with TRBJ2-7; unclear D gene. The CDR3 totals 13 residues. CDR1 and CDR2 from the germline V gene are LNHDA and SQIVND (reference sequence). Trimming took off 4 bases at V and 2 bases at J, with 9 bases between the two ends. The CDR3 protein is CASSKDVTYEQYF. In nucleotides, the CDR3 is TGTGCCAGTAGTAAGGACGTAACCTACGAGCAGTACTTC.

This clonotype showed up many times. The chain links TRBV19 to TRBJ2-1; the D call may be TRBD1 or TRBD2 (6 bases each). The V and J ends lost 5 bases and 0 bases respectively, with 14 bases between them. CDR1 LNHDA and CDR2 SQIVND come from the germline V gene (reference sequence). The CDR3 is made up of 16 amino acids. CDR3: CASSPGGPTSYNEQFF. The CDR3 nucleotides are TGTGCCAGTAGTCCCGGGGGCCCGACCTCCTACAATGAGCAGTTCTTC.

This clonotype came up a few times. The chain combines TRBV2 with TRBJ2-1; D may be TRBD2 (6 bases). Trimming stripped 0 bases from V and 3 bases from J, with 21 bases between. The germline V gene has CDR1 SNHLY and CDR2 FYNNEI. The CDR3 contains 19 residues. This CDR3 reads CASSEATSSERVYYNEQFF. The CDR3 nucleotides are TGTGCCAGCAGTGAAGCGACCAGTTCCGAGCGGGTCTACTACAATGAGCAGTTCTTC.

The table lists this clonotype with a few counts. This rearrangement joins TRBV20-1 to TRBJ2-7; 7 bases fit TRBD2. The CDR3 has 15 amino acids. With 6 bases clipped from V and 2 bases from J, the junction kept 13 bases outside the gene matches. Germline assignment: CDR1 DFQATT and CDR2 SNEGSKA (reference sequence). The CDR3 DNA follows: TGCAGTGCGTCAATCTTAAGCGGGGTAACCTACGAGCAGTACTTC. This translates into CSASILSGVTYEQYF.

This clonotype was seen at least ten times. This chain joins TRBV5-1 and TRBJ2-3; D is perhaps TRBD1 (5 bases). V gave up 0 bases and J gave up 5 bases, with 13 bases separating them. The CDR3 sequence is 15 residues long. Germline V CDR1 and CDR2: SGHRS, YFSETQ. The CDR3 region has the DNA TGCGCCAGCAGCTTGGAACCAGGGTACAGAGATACGCAGTATTTT. Translation gives CASSLEPGYRDTQYF. The full variable domain, rest sourced from reference TRBV5-1 and TRBJ2-3, is KAGVTQTPRYLIKTRGQQVTLSCSPISGHRSVSWYQQTPGQGLQFLFEYFSETQRNKGNFPGRFSGRQFSNSRSEMNVSTLELGDSALYLCASSLEPGYRDTQYFGPGTRLTVL.

At least ten counts were recorded for this clonotype. V usage is TRBV28 and J usage is TRBJ2-1; TRBD2 matches 14 bases. Trimming cost V 6 bases and J 9 bases; bases outside gene matches: 4. Germline V gives CDR1 MDHEN, CDR2 SYDVKM. This CDR3 is 14 amino acids long. The CDR3 loop reads CASRGTSGSSEQFF. The CDR3 bases are TGTGCCAGCAGGGGGACTAGCGGGAGTTCTGAGCAGTTCTTC.

This clonotype came up many times. Here the CDR3 DNA reads TGTGCCAGCAGTTTAGTAGCGGGGTCCTACGAGCAGTACTTC. Translated, it gives CASSLVAGSYEQYF. The chain recombines TRBV27 with TRBJ2-7; 8 positions match TRBD2. There are 14 residues in the CDR3. V lost 2 bases and J lost 1; bases outside the gene matches: 1. The germline V gene encodes CDR1 MNHEY and CDR2 SMNVEV (reference sequence).